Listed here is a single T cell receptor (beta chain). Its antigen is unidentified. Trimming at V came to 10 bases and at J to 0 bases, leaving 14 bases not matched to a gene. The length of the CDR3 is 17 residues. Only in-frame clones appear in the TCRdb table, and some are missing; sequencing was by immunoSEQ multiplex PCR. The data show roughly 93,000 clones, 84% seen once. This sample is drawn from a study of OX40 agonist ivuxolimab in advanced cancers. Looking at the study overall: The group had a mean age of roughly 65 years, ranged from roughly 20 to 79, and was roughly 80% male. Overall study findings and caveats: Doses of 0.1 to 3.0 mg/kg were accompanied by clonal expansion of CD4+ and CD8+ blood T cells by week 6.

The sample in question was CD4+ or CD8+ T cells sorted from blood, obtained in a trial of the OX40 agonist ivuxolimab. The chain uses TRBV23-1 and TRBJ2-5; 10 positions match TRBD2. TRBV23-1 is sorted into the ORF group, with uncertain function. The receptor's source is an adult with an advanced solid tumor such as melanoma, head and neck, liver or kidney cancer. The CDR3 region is CAIHKLAGDKYQETQYF. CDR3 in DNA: TGCGCCATTCACAAGCTAGCGGGAGACAAATACCAAGAGACCCAGTACTTC.